This paragraph covers one TCR beta chain sequence. Its antigen is unknown. TCRdb passed the 5' RACE reads through MiXCR, listing each CDR3 protein once. The sample has over 120,000 distinct CDR3 sequences, less than 25% seen once. With 0 bases clipped from V and 2 bases from J, the junction kept 7 bases outside the gene matches. Germline lookup yields CDR1 DFQATT and CDR2 SNEGSKA (reference sequence). This CDR3 contains 16 residues. The data originate from a study of T-cell memory formation after mild COVID-19. For the study at large: The TCR clusters were mostly specific to one donor. General study results and limits: The study detected some responding clones in pre-infection memory, suggesting cross-reactive memory joined. Researchers report contracting CD4+ clones mostly in CM and EM, with CD8+ clones in EMRA.

This TCR was recovered from an adult woman who had mild COVID-19 (a few samples of this study predate the infection). Cell type and time point are not known. V is TRBV20-1 and J is TRBJ1-2; 9 nucleotides agree with TRBD1. Sequenced sample: PBMCs or a T cell subset sorted from them (not recorded which). CDR3 sequence: CSARDPFDRGNYGYTF. CDR3 DNA sequence: TGCAGTGCTAGAGATCCCTTCGACAGGGGGAACTATGGCTACACCTTC.